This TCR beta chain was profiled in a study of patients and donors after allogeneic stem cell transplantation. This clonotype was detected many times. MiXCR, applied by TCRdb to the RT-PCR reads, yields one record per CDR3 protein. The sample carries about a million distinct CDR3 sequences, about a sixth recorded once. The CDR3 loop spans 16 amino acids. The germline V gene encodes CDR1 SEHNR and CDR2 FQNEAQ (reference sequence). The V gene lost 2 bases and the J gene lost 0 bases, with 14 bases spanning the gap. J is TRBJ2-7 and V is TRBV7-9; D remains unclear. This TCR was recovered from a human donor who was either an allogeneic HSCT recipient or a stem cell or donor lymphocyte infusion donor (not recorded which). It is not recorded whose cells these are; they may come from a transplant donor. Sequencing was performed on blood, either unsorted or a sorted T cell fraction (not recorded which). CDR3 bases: TGTGCCAGCAGCTTAACGTTTGGGTCTAGCTCCTACGAGCAGTACTTC. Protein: CASSLTFGSSSYEQYF.